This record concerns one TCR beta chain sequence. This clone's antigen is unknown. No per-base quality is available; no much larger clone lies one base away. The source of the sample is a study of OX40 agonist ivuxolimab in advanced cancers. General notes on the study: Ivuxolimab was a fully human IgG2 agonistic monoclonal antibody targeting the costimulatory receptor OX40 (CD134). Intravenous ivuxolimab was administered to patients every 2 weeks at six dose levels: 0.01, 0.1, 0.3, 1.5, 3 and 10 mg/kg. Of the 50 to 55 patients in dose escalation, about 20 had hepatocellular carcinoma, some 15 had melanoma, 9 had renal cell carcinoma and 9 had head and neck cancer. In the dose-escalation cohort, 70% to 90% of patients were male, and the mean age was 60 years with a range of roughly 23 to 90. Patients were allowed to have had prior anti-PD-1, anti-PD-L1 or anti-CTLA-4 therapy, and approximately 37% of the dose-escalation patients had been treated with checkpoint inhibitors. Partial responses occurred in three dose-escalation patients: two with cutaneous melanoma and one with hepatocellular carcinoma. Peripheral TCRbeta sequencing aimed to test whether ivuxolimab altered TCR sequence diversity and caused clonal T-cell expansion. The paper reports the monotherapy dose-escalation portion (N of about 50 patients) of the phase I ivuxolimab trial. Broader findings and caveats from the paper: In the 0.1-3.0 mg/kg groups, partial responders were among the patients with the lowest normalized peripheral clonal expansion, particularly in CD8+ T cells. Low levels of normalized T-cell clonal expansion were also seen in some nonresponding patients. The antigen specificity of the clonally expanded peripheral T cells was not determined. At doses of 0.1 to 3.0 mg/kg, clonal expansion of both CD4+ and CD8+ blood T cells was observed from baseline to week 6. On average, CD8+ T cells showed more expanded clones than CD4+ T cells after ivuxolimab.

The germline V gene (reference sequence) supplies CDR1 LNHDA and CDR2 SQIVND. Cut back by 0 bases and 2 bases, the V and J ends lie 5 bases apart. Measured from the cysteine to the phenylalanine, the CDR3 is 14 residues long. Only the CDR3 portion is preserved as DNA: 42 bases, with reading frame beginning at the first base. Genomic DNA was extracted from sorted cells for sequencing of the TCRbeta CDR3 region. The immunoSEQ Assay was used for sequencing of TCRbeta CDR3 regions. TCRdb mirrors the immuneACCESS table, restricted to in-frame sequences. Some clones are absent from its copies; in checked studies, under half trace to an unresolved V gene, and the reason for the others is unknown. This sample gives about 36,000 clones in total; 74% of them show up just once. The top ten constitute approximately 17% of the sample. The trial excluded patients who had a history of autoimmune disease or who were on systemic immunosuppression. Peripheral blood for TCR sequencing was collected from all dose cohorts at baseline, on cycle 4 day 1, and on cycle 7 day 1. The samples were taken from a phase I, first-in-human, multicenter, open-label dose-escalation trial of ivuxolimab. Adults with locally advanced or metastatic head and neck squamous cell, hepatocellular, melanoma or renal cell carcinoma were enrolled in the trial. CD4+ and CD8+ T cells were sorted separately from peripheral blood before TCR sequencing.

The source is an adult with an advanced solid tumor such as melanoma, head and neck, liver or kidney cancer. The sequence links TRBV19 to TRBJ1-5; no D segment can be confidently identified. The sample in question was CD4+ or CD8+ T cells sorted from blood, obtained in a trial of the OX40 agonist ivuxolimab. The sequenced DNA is TGTGCCAGTAGTATAGATGGGCGCAATCAGCCCCAGCATTTT. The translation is CASSIDGRNQPQHF.